Below, 22 T cell receptor beta chains from the same sample are listed, as sequenced in a study of glioma-infiltrating T cells after dendritic cell vaccination. Using immunoSEQ multiplex PCR, the repertoire was profiled, and TCRdb retains in-frame clones only, with some absent. The sample includes roughly 80,000 clones, roughly 84% of them seen just once. Noted time point: after dendritic cell vaccination, including at tumor progression/relapse. Source: blood, taken after dendritic cell vaccination. The source of these receptors is a human donor with glioblastoma.

The chain has TRBV5-1 and TRBJ2-1, with 8 bases lining up with TRBD2. Germline CDR1 SGHRS, CDR2 YFSETQ. The CDR3 has 13 amino acids. Trimming removed 4 bases from V and 5 bases from J; junction bases left unmatched: 2. CDR3 loop: CASSRGGDNEQFF. The CDR3 region has the DNA TGCGCCAGCAGCCGGGGGGGAGACAATGAGCAGTTCTTC.

The rearrangement links TRBV5-1 to TRBJ2-5; 8 bases align to TRBD1. After removal of 4 bases from V and 5 bases from J, the junction contained 7 bases not matched to a gene. The CDR3 is 14 residues long. Germline V CDR1 and CDR2: SGHRS, YFSETQ. The CDR3 protein is CASSNGQGHETQYF. CDR3 nucleotide sequence: TGCGCCAGCAGCAACGGACAGGGTCACGAGACCCAGTACTTC. The full variable domain, rest sourced from reference TRBV5-1 and TRBJ2-5, is KAGVTQTPRYLIKTRGQQVTLSCSPISGHRSVSWYQQTPGQGLQFLFEYFSETQRNKGNFPGRFSGRQFSNSRSEMNVSTLELGDSALYLCASSNGQGHETQYFGPGTRLLVL.

The rearrangement joins TRBV2 to TRBJ2-1, with D tentatively TRBD1 (6 bases). Germline assignment: CDR1 SNHLY and CDR2 FYNNEI. The CDR3 extends over 14 amino acids. V lost 4 bases and J lost 4, with 11 bases in between. The CDR3 nucleotides are TGTGCCAGCAGTGGAGGGGGAACTTACAATGAGCAGTTCTTC. Translated: CASSGGGTYNEQFF.

The chain links TRBV5-1 to TRBJ1-4; D is possibly TRBD1 (5 bases). This CDR3 is built from 15 residues. Germline loops: CDR1 SGHRS, CDR2 YFSETQ. V gave up 1 base and J gave up 6 bases, with 13 bases separating them. The CDR3 DNA sequence: TGCGCCAGCAGCTTGTTTCCCCTAGGGGATGAAAAACTGTTTTTT. It encodes CASSLFPLGDEKLFF.

The rearrangement links TRBV11-3 to TRBJ2-5, with a weak D call TRBD2 (6 bases). V lost 7 bases and J 5 bases, leaving 17 bases between the germline ends. Germline V gene sequence: CDR1 SGHNT, CDR2 YENEEA. CDR3 length: 14 amino acids. CDR3 region: CASTQTGEWETQYF. In DNA, the CDR3 is TGTGCCAGCACCCAAACGGGAGAGTGGGAGACCCAGTACTTC.

This sequence joins TRBV10-1 and TRBJ1-1, with TRBD1 as a possible D gene (5 bases). Trimming shortened V by 3 bases and J by 6 bases, and 8 bases separated the two germline ends. Germline V gives CDR1 WNHNN, CDR2 SYGVQD (reference sequence). This CDR3 is built from 12 residues. The CDR3 DNA reads TGCGCCAGCAGTGATCTGGGGCCTGAAGCTTTCTTT. Protein sequence: CASSDLGPEAFF.

The chain links TRBV2 to TRBJ1-1, with D possibly TRBD1 on 6 matching bases. V was shortened by 3 bases and J by 4 bases, with 12 bases between the two germline ends. CDR1 and CDR2 from the germline V gene are SNHLY and FYNNEI. This CDR3 spans 14 amino acids. The CDR3: CASSELGARTEAFF. The CDR3 nucleotides are TGTGCCAGCAGTGAGTTGGGGGCGCGCACTGAAGCTTTCTTT.

The chain recombines TRBV27 with TRBJ2-1, with 7 bases matching TRBD2. Looked up from germline, CDR1 is MNHEY and CDR2 is SMNVEV (reference sequence). V lost 7 bases to trimming and J lost 8 bases; unmatched junction nucleotides: 14. This CDR3 has 15 residues. Written as DNA, the CDR3 is TGTGCCAGCAAGCGGGACGTAGCCGTGGGGGATGAGCAGTTCTTC. Translated, it gives CASKRDVAVGDEQFF.

The chain recombines TRBV2 with TRBJ1-1, with 8 nucleotides matching TRBD1. Germline CDR1 and CDR2: SNHLY and FYNNEI. The CDR3 loop spans 14 amino acids. The J segment lost 0 bases and the V segment lost 4 bases, leaving 1 base of the junction unmatched. CDR3 nucleotide sequence: TGTGCCAGCAGTGCGGACAGGGTGAACACTGAAGCTTTCTTT. Its translation is CASSADRVNTEAFF.

The CDR3 coding sequence is TGTGCCAGCAGCCTGATTCCGGGAGCCTACGAGCAGTACTTC. It specifies CASSLIPGAYEQYF. The chain combines TRBV7-8 with TRBJ2-7; the D gene is possibly TRBD2 (6 bases). This CDR3 has 14 amino acids. V lost 5 bases, J lost 2 bases, and 13 bases lay in between. CDR1 and CDR2 from the germline V gene are SGHVS and FQNEAQ.

In the case of this clone: Germline and junction disagree at one end, which may indicate a read error. V is TRBV6-5 and J is TRBJ1-2; unclear D gene. The CDR3 totals 15 residues. The germline gives CDR1 MNHEY, CDR2 SVGAGI. CDR3 in amino acids: CASTTAAGGYYGYTF. The CDR3 DNA is TGTGCCAGCACCACCGCCGCGGGAGGGTACTACGGCTACACCTTC.

V usage is TRBV4-2 and J usage is TRBJ2-1, with 14 bases fitting TRBD2. The germline CDR1 and CDR2 sequences are LGHNA and YNFKEQ. With 7 bases clipped from V and 9 bases from J, the junction kept 5 bases outside the gene matches. This CDR3 is 14 amino acids long. The CDR3: CASTGLAGGLEQFF. DNA for the CDR3: TGTGCCAGCACCGGACTAGCGGGAGGTCTTGAGCAGTTCTTC.

This chain links TRBV5-1 with TRBJ1-1; no definite D call. The CDR3 consists of 13 residues. The V end lost 0 bases, the J end lost 4 bases, and 7 bases lay between the germline ends. CDR1 is SGHRS and CDR2 is YFSETQ in the germline V gene. The CDR3 coding sequence is TGCGCCAGCAGCTTGGGAGAGATCACTGAAGCTTTCTTT. It translates to CASSLGEITEAFF.

With regard to this clone: At one of its ends the junction is not consistent with the germline gene, which may arise from a read error. The chain carries TRBV5-6 and TRBJ2-3, with D maybe TRBD1 (5 bases). The germline V gene has CDR1 SGHDT and CDR2 YYEEEE. The CDR3 loop spans 13 amino acids. The CDR3 spells CAGSRTREGTQYF. In DNA form, the CDR3 reads TGTGCCGGCAGCCGTACCAGGGAAGGGACGCAGTATTTT. The full variable domain, completed using reference TRBV5-6 and TRBJ2-3, is DAGVTQSPTHLIKTRGQQVTLRCSPKSGHDTVSWYQQALGQGPQFIFQYYEEEERQRGNFPDRFSGHQFPNYSSELNVNALLLGDSALYLCAGSRTREGTQYFGPGTRLTVL.

The V and J genes are TRBV7-3 and TRBJ2-7, with D perhaps TRBD1 (6 bases). With 9 bases removed from V and 1 base from J, the gap between germline ends came to 28 bases. Germline V gene sequence: CDR1 SGHTA, CDR2 FQGTGA. The CDR3 extends over 18 amino acids. The CDR3 is CARSQNWDTSPKSYEQYF. The CDR3 coding sequence is TGTGCCAGGTCCCAGAATTGGGACACGTCCCCAAAATCCTACGAGCAGTACTTC.

The chain recombines TRBV10-1 with TRBJ1-2; 7 bases match TRBD1. V dropped 6 bases and J dropped 4; count of bases not matched to a gene: 5. Germline V CDR1 and CDR2: WNHNN, SYGVQD (reference sequence). The CDR3 has 13 residues. For the CDR3, the DNA is TGCGCCAGCAGCCCGGGACAGAGCTATGGCTACACCTTC. Its protein is CASSPGQSYGYTF.

The chain links TRBV18 to TRBJ1-1; TRBD1 aligns across 10 bases. The CDR3 contains 15 residues. Germline loops: CDR1 KGHSH, CDR2 LQKENI. The J segment lost 4 bases and the V segment lost 3 bases, leaving 5 bases of the junction unmatched. This chain's CDR3 is CASSPGQGLLTEAFF. In DNA form, the CDR3 reads TGTGCCAGCTCACCGGGACAGGGGCTTCTCACTGAAGCTTTCTTT.

V usage is TRBV5-1 and J usage is TRBJ1-3; D unclear. CDR1 SGHRS and CDR2 YFSETQ come from the germline V gene. Trimming cost V 0 bases and J 0 bases, with 10 bases left between them. The CDR3 contains 16 residues. The CDR3 is CASSLVGGYSGNTIYF. The DNA of the CDR3 is TGCGCCAGCAGCTTGGTTGGAGGGTACTCTGGAAACACCATATATTTT.

The rearrangement uses TRBV9 and TRBJ1-2; TRBD1 might be the D (6 bases). Germline-derived CDR1 and CDR2 are SGDLS and YYNGEE. The CDR3 consists of 13 residues. Trimming pared 0 bases from V and 8 bases from J, leaving 11 bases between. The CDR3 DNA sequence: TGTGCCAGCAGCGTAGTGGGGGCACAGGGCTACACCTTC. Protein sequence: CASSVVGAQGYTF.

This clone was recorded a few times. The chain employs TRBV7-2 and TRBJ1-3; 7 nucleotides match TRBD1. Looked up from germline, CDR1 is SGHTA and CDR2 is FQGNSA. The trim removed 5 bases at V and 2 bases at J, leaving 3 bases unmatched. This CDR3 region has 14 residues. The CDR3 spells CASSPQGAGNTIYF. The CDR3, as DNA: TGTGCCAGCAGCCCTCAGGGGGCTGGAAACACCATATATTTT.

This clone was seen once. This chain connects TRBV5-4 to TRBJ1-4; D gene ambiguous. Trimming cost V 0 bases and J 8 bases, with 11 bases left between them. This CDR3 has 14 residues. Germline V gives CDR1 SGHNT, CDR2 YYREEE (reference sequence). CDR3 DNA sequence: TGTGCCAGCAGCTTGGACGTTTTAGAGGAAAAACTGTTTTTT. It codes for CASSLDVLEEKLFF. The variable domain in full, completed from reference TRBV5-4 and TRBJ1-4, reads ETGVTQSPTHLIKTRGQQVTLRCSSQSGHNTVSWYQQALGQGPQFIFQYYREEENGRGNFPPRFSGLQFPNYSSELNVNALELDDSALYLCASSLDVLEEKLFFGSGTQLSVL.

The CDR3 here is CAWSRDRVPGGNQPQHF. CDR3 nucleotide sequence: TGTGCCTGGAGTCGGGACCGCGTGCCGGGGGGCAATCAGCCCCAGCATTTT. V gene TRBV30 combines with J gene TRBJ1-5; TRBD1 might be the D (5 bases). Germline V lookup: CDR1 GTSNPN, CDR2 SVGIG (reference sequence). V was pared by 2 bases and J by 2 bases, with 19 bases between. The CDR3 runs to 17 residues.